This T cell receptor beta chain was recovered during a study of blood T cell repertoires in COVID-19. Germline V gene lookup returns CDR1 KGHDR and CDR2 SFDVKD. V lost 5 bases, J lost 3 bases, and 12 bases lay in between. There are 15 residues in the CDR3. During active infection, Seattle patients enrolled and were then monitored through disease. As handled by the study authors: Estimation of nucleated cell counts relied on the amplification of reference gene primers. Libraries were prepared by immunoSEQ multiplex PCR; TCRdb keeps only in-frame clonotypes and omits some of them. The V and J calls and clone size were taken over from that table, and D and trimming were inferred from the DNA. The sample includes roughly 120,000 clones, 80% to 95% seen only once; the top ten take 2.1%.

The sequence came from a man in his fifties or sixties with COVID-19, enrolled during active disease. Sample: peripheral blood. The V call is TRBV24-1, the J call TRBJ2-2; perhaps TRBD2 as D (5 bases). CDR3 nucleotides: TGTGCCACCAGTGTCCGAGGGCGGGACACCGGGGAGCTGTTTTTT. Its translation is CATSVRGRDTGELFF.